What follows are 20 T cell receptor beta chains derived from one specimen sequenced in a study of blood T cell repertoires in COVID-19. Sequencing was performed with immunoSEQ multiplex PCR; in TCRdb, only in-frame clones are kept and a portion is missing. The sample has under 250,000 clones; roughly 90% are singletons. Sequenced material: peripheral blood. The receptors were gathered from a man aged 55 to 70 with acute or convalescent COVID-19.

This chain uses TRBV28 with TRBJ2-2; 12 bases line up with TRBD2. The CDR3 runs to 15 residues. Unmatched junction bases numbered 5, after V lost 6 bases and J lost 6 bases. The germline V gene encodes CDR1 MDHEN and CDR2 SYDVKM. CDR3 nucleotide sequence: TGTGCCAGCAGATCTAGCGGGAGGGATCCCGGGGAGCTGTTTTTT. It specifies CASRSSGRDPGELFF.

V is TRBV6-6 and J is TRBJ2-3, with TRBD2 matching 9 bases. The CDR3 is 15 amino acids. V gave up 5 bases and J gave up 2 bases; unmatched junction bases: 5. The germline V gene encodes CDR1 MNHNY and CDR2 SVGAGI (reference sequence). CDR3 bases: TGTGCCAGCAGTCCGGCTAGCGGGGTCACAGATACGCAGTATTTT. As protein: CASSPASGVTDTQYF.

On this clone itself: This sample also contains other DNA sequences that code for the same CDR3. The chain links TRBV4-3 to TRBJ1-2; D is possibly TRBD1 (5 bases). The germline gives CDR1 LGHNA, CDR2 YSLEER. This CDR3 contains 13 residues. V dropped 0 bases and J dropped 7 bases, with 9 bases sitting between them. CDR3 coding DNA: TGCGCCAGCAGCCAAGACAGGGTGAGTGGCTACACCTTC. This encodes CASSQDRVSGYTF.

CDR3 amino acids: CAWRADRGYGYTF. The CDR3 DNA follows: TGTGCCTGGAGAGCCGACAGGGGCTATGGCTACACCTTC. V gene TRBV30 combines with J gene TRBJ1-2, with TRBD1 matching 8 bases. V shed 3 bases, J shed 4 bases, and the junction held 4 bases outside the gene matches. Germline V gives CDR1 GTSNPN, CDR2 SVGIG (reference sequence). The CDR3 extends over 13 amino acids.

This chain joins TRBV6-4 and TRBJ2-7; 12 bases fit TRBD1. Trimming removed 5 bases from V and 5 bases from J; junction bases left unmatched: 7. This CDR3 comprises 15 residues. CDR1 MRHNA and CDR2 SNTAGT come from the germline V gene. The CDR3 DNA is TGTGCCAGCAGTACGACCGGGACAGGGGGCGACGAGCAGTACTTC. It yields the protein CASSTTGTGGDEQYF.

This chain links TRBV14 with TRBJ1-2; D ambiguous. This CDR3 contains 14 residues. Germline CDR1 is SGHDN and CDR2 is FVKESK. Trimming pared 2 bases from V and 2 bases from J, leaving 9 bases between. CDR3 sequence reads: CASSQNSQNYGYTF. DNA of the CDR3: TGTGCCAGCAGCCAAAACTCACAGAACTATGGCTACACCTTC. Supplemented by reference TRBV14 and TRBJ1-2, the full variable domain reads EAGVTQFPSHSVIEKGQTVTLRCDPISGHDNLYWYRRVMGKEIKFLLHFVKESKQDESGMPNNRFLAERTGGTYSTLKVQPAELEDSGVYFCASSQNSQNYGYTFGSGTRLTVV.

This clone has more than one count but fewer than ten. J is TRBJ1-3 and V is TRBV4-2, with D unresolved. Germline V gene lookup returns CDR1 LGHNA and CDR2 YNFKEQ. This CDR3 region has 13 residues. Trimming took 1 base from V and 4 from J, leaving 5 bases between them. Written as DNA, the CDR3 is TGTGCCAGCAGCCAAGGAGTGGGAAACACCATATATTTT. This codes for CASSQGVGNTIYF.

The chain recombines TRBV24-1 with TRBJ2-1, with TRBD1 matching 7 bases. This CDR3 has 16 residues. CDR1 is KGHDR and CDR2 is SFDVKD in the germline V gene. J was trimmed by 5 bases and V by 4 bases; bases with no gene match: 10. CDR3 loop: CATSDSGRGQNNEQFF. The CDR3 DNA reads TGTGCCACCAGTGACTCGGGAAGGGGGCAAAACAATGAGCAGTTCTTC.

This sequence joins TRBV10-3 and TRBJ2-7; TRBD2 matches 8 bases. With 8 bases clipped from V and 7 bases from J, the junction kept 7 bases outside the gene matches. This CDR3 spans 12 amino acids. Germline loops: CDR1 ENHRY, CDR2 SYGVKD. CDR3 bases: TGTGCCATCGGGCGGGGGGTCGAAGAGCAGTACTTC. It yields the protein CAIGRGVEEQYF.

The V gene is TRBV11-3, the J gene TRBJ2-3; the D is unclear. The germline CDR1 and CDR2 sequences are SGHNT and YENEEA. The CDR3 spans 13 residues. The V gene lost 3 bases and the J gene lost 5 bases, with 9 bases spanning the gap. CDR3 sequence: CASSFYGGDTQYF. The CDR3 nucleotides read TGTGCCAGCAGCTTTTATGGCGGAGATACGCAGTATTTT. The whole variable domain, remainder taken from reference TRBV11-3 and TRBJ2-3, is EAGVVQSPRYKIIEKKQPVAFWCNPISGHNTLYWYLQNLGQGPELLIRYENEEAVDDSQLPKDRFSAERLKGVDSTLKIQPAELGDSAVYLCASSFYGGDTQYFGPGTRLTVL.

The chain uses TRBV5-1 and TRBJ2-5; 10 nucleotides align to TRBD2. Germline CDR1 is SGHRS and CDR2 is YFSETQ. The CDR3 loop spans 17 amino acids. After removal of 3 bases from V and 3 bases from J, the junction contained 11 bases not matched to a gene. CDR3 residues: CASSSSRSGRVEETQYF. The CDR3 DNA follows: TGCGCCAGCAGCTCCTCCCGAAGCGGGAGGGTCGAAGAGACCCAGTACTTC.

The chain couples TRBV27 to TRBJ2-5, with 13 bases lining up with TRBD2. The germline V gene has CDR1 MNHEY and CDR2 SMNVEV (reference sequence). V lost 6 bases, J lost 5 bases, and 9 bases stayed unmatched. The CDR3 consists of 16 residues. The chain's CDR3 is CASSSLAGGPGETQYF. The CDR3 DNA sequence: TGTGCCAGCAGCTCACTAGCGGGAGGGCCTGGGGAGACCCAGTACTTC.

The CDR3 DNA sequence: TGTGCCAGCCAAATGACAGGGTGGAATGGCTACACCTTC. Residues: CASQMTGWNGYTF. The rearrangement uses TRBV6-5 and TRBJ1-2; 7 bases match TRBD1. Germline V lookup: CDR1 MNHEY, CDR2 SVGAGI. Unmatched junction bases numbered 9, after V lost 8 bases and J lost 6 bases. The CDR3 length is 13 residues.

This rearrangement joins TRBV28 to TRBJ2-7, with D unclear. From germline, CDR1 is MDHEN and CDR2 SYDVKM. V shed 1 base and J shed 3 bases, with 13 bases lying between them. This CDR3 contains 15 residues. CDR3 nucleotide sequence: TGTGCCAGCAGTTTATCTGCGGAGATGAACTACGAGCAGTACTTC. It translates to CASSLSAEMNYEQYF.

A few counts support this clone. Here the CDR3 DNA reads TGTGCCATCAGTGGGGCGGGACAGAAGTCCTACGAGCAGTACTTC. This gives the protein CAISGAGQKSYEQYF. The chain joins TRBV10-3 to TRBJ2-7; tentatively, D is TRBD1 (7 bases). V was trimmed by 4 bases and J by 1 base, leaving 14 bases between them. This CDR3 region has 15 residues. CDR1 is ENHRY, CDR2 SYGVKD, per germline.

This clone was picked up one time. The chain uses TRBV7-9 and TRBJ1-5, with D possibly matching TRBD1 (5 bases). V shed 11 bases and J shed 3 bases, with 8 bases lying between them. Germline V CDR1 and CDR2: SEHNR, FQNEAQ (reference sequence). The CDR3 contains 11 residues. The chain's CDR3 is CAGGVNQPQHF. CDR3 nucleotide sequence: TGTGCCGGGGGGGTCAATCAGCCCCAGCATTTT. Complete variable domain (other parts from reference TRBV7-9 and TRBJ1-5): DTGVSQNPRHKITKRGQNVTFRCDPISEHNRLYWYRQTLGQGPEFLTYFQNEAQLEKSRLLSDRFSAERPKGSFSTLEIQRTEQGDSAMYLCAGGVNQPQHFGDGTRLSIL.

This chain uses TRBV3-1 (or the pseudogene TRBV3-2) with TRBJ2-3; D might be TRBD1 (6 bases). Trimming left V 5 bases short and J 4 bases short, with 16 bases between. This CDR3 has 15 residues. CDR1 LGHDT and CDR2 YNNKEL come from the germline V gene (reference sequence). CDR3 region: CASSARDQGSDTQYF. CDR3 DNA sequence: TGTGCCAGCAGCGCCCGGGACCAGGGGTCAGATACGCAGTATTTT.

This clone was seen a few times. V usage is TRBV6-4 and J usage is TRBJ2-1; the D gene is possibly TRBD1 (6 bases). Germline CDR1 and CDR2: MRHNA and SNTAGT. This CDR3 is 16 amino acids long. Trimming removed 2 bases at V and 0 bases at J, with 11 bases between. The CDR3 DNA sequence: TGTGCCAGCAGTGACGAGGGGGTAAGCTCCTACAATGAGCAGTTCTTC. It codes for CASSDEGVSSYNEQFF.

The rearrangement links TRBV28 to TRBJ2-5; TRBD2 matches 12 bases. The CDR3 spans 14 residues. CDR1 and CDR2 (germline): MDHEN, SYDVKM. J was trimmed by 5 bases and V by 6 bases; bases with no gene match: 4. The CDR3 DNA is TGTGCCAGCAGAAAGGGACTAGCGGGCGAGACCCAGTACTTC. Amino acids: CASRKGLAGETQYF.

The chain uses TRBV11-3 and TRBJ2-5, with a possible D match to TRBD1 (6 bases). The CDR3 runs to 17 residues. Germline values: CDR1 SGHNT, CDR2 YENEEA. The ends were cut back, 1 base at V and 1 base at J, with 16 bases in the middle. The chain's CDR3 is CASSLGVSTGAQETQYF. The CDR3 nucleotides are TGTGCCAGCAGCTTAGGTGTCTCGACAGGAGCCCAAGAGACCCAGTACTTC.